The rows below give T cell receptor beta chains drawn from one sample of a study of T-cell reconstitution after alpha-beta-depleted transplantation in children. TCRdb reprocessed the PCR reads via MiXCR and lists one record per CDR3 protein. The sample holds hundreds of thousands of distinct CDR3 sequences, roughly 15% seen once. The material sequenced was PBMCs from the stem cell graft donor, taken from the stem cell graft. Receptors were obtained from a human donor who donated a stem cell graft to a child with acute myeloid leukemia. Each CDR3 is given with its conserved first and last residue.

V: TRBV29-1; CDR3: CSVAQPLETQYF
V: TRBV27; CDR3: CASSLTGQGSYEQYF
V: TRBV7-2; CDR3: CASSLENGGVGNEQFF
V: TRBV9; CDR3: CASGTGSAGELFF
V: TRBV5-5; CDR3: CASSPLTGRTYNEQFF
V: TRBV12-3/TRBV12-4; CDR3: CASSLGGGYSNQPQHF
V: TRBV20-1; CDR3: CSALQSYGYTF
V: TRBV20-1; CDR3: CSARGTPDTGELFF
V: TRBV7-9; CDR3: CAWELETQYF
V: TRBV15; CDR3: CATSREGPLGDEEAFF
V: TRBV7-9; CDR3: CASTGTGPGQPQHF
V: TRBV7-2; CDR3: CASSLALGGGNTGELFF
V: TRBV6-4; CDR3: CASILRGGAGQPQHF
V: TRBV27; CDR3: CASSLTGEGQPQHF
V: TRBV5-1; CDR3: CASASGQPNTEAFF
V: TRBV21-1; CDR3: CASSKEWWRPQHF
V: TRBV12-3/TRBV12-4; CDR3: CASSPLPGAGDNEQFF
V: TRBV4-2; CDR3: CASSQTTQAAGANVLTF
V: TRBV7-3; CDR3: CASSETGGRWNSPLHF
V: TRBV20-1; CDR3: CSALLQGANQPQHF
V: TRBV28; CDR3: CASSLYAGGGNTQYF
V: TRBV5-1; CDR3: CASSLEGTSNTGELFF
V: TRBV20-1; CDR3: CSARSGMVVMGYTF
V: TRBV18; CDR3: CASSLLRDSQNSNQPQHF